The 2 T cell receptor beta chains below all came from one sample that was sequenced in a study of technical replicates of blood from a few donors. TCRdb's copy holds only in-frame clones and misses some; the assay was immunoSEQ multiplex PCR. The sample has 75,000 to 100,000 clones; around 94% are singletons. Sequenced material: T cells isolated from PBMCs. The receptors here all came from a human donor in good health.

V and J are TRBV5-1 and TRBJ2-7; D not certain. The CDR3 covers 14 residues. CDR1 is SGHRS, CDR2 YFSETQ, per germline. V was pared by 4 bases and J by 2 bases, with 13 bases between. This chain's CDR3 is CASSGGQNTYEQYF. For the CDR3, the DNA is TGCGCCAGCAGCGGTGGGCAGAATACCTACGAGCAGTACTTC.

The chain links TRBV5-1 to TRBJ2-3, with D uncertain. V dropped 6 bases and J dropped 5 bases, with 25 bases sitting between them. The CDR3 spans 17 residues. CDR1 and CDR2 (germline): SGHRS, YFSETQ. CDR3: CASTLPTENRVRDTQYF. The CDR3 DNA reads as TGCGCCAGCACCCTGCCGACTGAGAACCGAGTACGAGATACGCAGTATTTT.